This TCR beta chain was profiled in a study of T cells in Graves' hyperthyroidism and ophthalmopathy. At the level of the study: The initial diagnosis was the point when peripheral blood was collected, ahead of any treatment.

This clonotype was found many times. There were TCR beta CDR3 regions amplified from RNA transcripts. An initial round of RT-PCR targeting the TCR CDR3 relied on the HTBI primer set. TCRdb recomputed calls from the multiplex PCR reads with MiXCR, one row per CDR3 protein. The sample records under 550,000 distinct CDR3 sequences, around 13% being singletons. Patients having uncontrolled infection, another autoimmune disease, pregnancy or lactation were not included. Fresh peripheral blood, under 11 ml, yielded the PBMCs. Germline CDR1 is LGHDT and CDR2 is YNNKEL (reference sequence). The CDR3 is 16 residues long. Trimming took 0 bases from V and 11 from J; bases not matched to a gene: 15.

The TCR originated in a woman aged 18-29 years with Graves' hyperthyroidism. The chain uses TRBV3-1 and TRBJ1-1, with 7 nucleotides matching TRBD1. The sample taken for sequencing was blood. The CDR3 coding sequence is TGTGCCAGCAGCCAAGATCCGTCGACAGGGAGGTTAGGGGCTTTCTTT. Its translation: CASSQDPSTGRLGAFF. Full variable domain (outside the CDR3, taken from reference TRBV3-1 and TRBJ1-1): DTAVSQTPKYLVTQMGNDKSIKCEQNLGHDTMYWYKQDSKKFLKIMFSYNNKELIINETVPNRFSPKSPDKAHLNLHINSLELGDSAVYFCASSQDPSTGRLGAFFGQGTRLTVV.